This is a list of T cell receptor beta chains from one sample in a study of T cell changes during pregnancy in multiple sclerosis. Produced via immunoSEQ multiplex PCR; TCRdb's table is partial and in-frame only. The table records about 40,000 clones, roughly 94% of them present only once. Specimen: peripheral blood, collected in the third trimester of pregnancy. The receptors stem from a female donor with multiple sclerosis, enrolled in a pregnancy study. Each CDR3 is given with its conserved first and last residue. D genes are given only for firm matches. Size is omitted from some rows. Given values are once, few, many or a class for expanded clones.

TRBV4-3,TRBJ2-7,TRBD2,.,CASSQDSSGDKYEQYF,TGCGCCAGCAGCCAAGATTCTAGCGGGGACAAGTACGAGCAGTACTTC
TRBV7-2,TRBJ2-3,TRBD2,.,CASSLGSGGLFGTDTQYF,TGTGCCAGCAGCTTAGGTTCGGGGGGACTTTTCGGCACAGATACGCAGTATTTT
TRBV11-2,TRBJ2-1,.,.,CASSLRSFSYNEQFF,TGTGCCAGCAGCTTACGGTCCTTCTCCTACAATGAGCAGTTCTTC
TRBV11-2,TRBJ2-4,.,.,CASSLAGEIIQYF,TGTGCCAGCAGCTTAGCCGGAGAGATCATTCAGTACTTC
TRBV5-4,TRBJ2-7,TRBD1,.,CASSWELQGVEQYF,TGTGCCAGCAGCTGGGAACTACAGGGGGTCGAGCAGTACTTC
TRBV5-1,TRBJ2-3,TRBD2,.,CASRLTGTSGRWADTQYF,TGCGCCAGCAGATTAACCGGGACTAGCGGGAGGTGGGCAGATACGCAGTATTTT
TRBV5-1,TRBJ1-2,.,once,CASSLAEAELYGYTF,TGCGCCAGCAGCTTGGCGGAGGCGGAACTTTATGGCTACACCTTC
TRBV30,TRBJ2-5,TRBD1,.,CAWSSAGIQGASGETQYF,TGTGCCTGGAGTTCCGCCGGAATCCAGGGGGCTTCGGGGGAGACCCAGTACTTC
TRBV7-2,TRBJ1-2,.,.,CASSFGGVDYGYTF,TGTGCCAGCAGCTTTGGGGGGGTTGACTATGGCTACACCTTC
TRBV7-9,TRBJ1-3,.,.,CASSLNPRVGGNTIYF,TGTGCCAGCAGCTTAAACCCCAGGGTTGGCGGAAACACCATATATTTT
TRBV18,TRBJ1-2,TRBD1,.,CASSPQRTGSTYGYTF,TGTGCCAGCTCACCACAGAGGACAGGGAGTACCTATGGCTACACCTTC
TRBV13,TRBJ2-1,TRBD1,.,CASSSRQGYNEQFF,TGTGCCAGCAGCTCCCGACAGGGGTACAATGAGCAGTTCTTC
TRBV7-2,TRBJ2-7,.,.,CASSLRTYEQYF,TGTGCCAGCAGCTTACGGACATACGAGCAGTACTTC
TRBV7-2,TRBJ2-7,.,.,CASSSQSNGQGSYEQYF,TGTGCCAGCAGCTCCCAAAGTAACGGGCAGGGCTCCTACGAGCAGTACTTC
TRBV29-1,TRBJ2-1,TRBD2,.,CSVEGGLGRKNEQFF,TGCAGCGTTGAAGGGGGACTAGGAAGAAAAAATGAGCAGTTCTTC
TRBV7-3,TRBJ2-7,.,.,CASSPGGDSSYEQYF,TGTGCCAGCAGCCCTGGAGGGGACAGCTCCTACGAGCAGTACTTC
TRBV6-6,TRBJ1-6,.,.,CASSYEGSSPLHF,TGTGCCAGCAGTTACGAAGGGAGTTCACCCCTCCACTTT
TRBV6-1,TRBJ1-6,TRBD1,.,CASSQWTGGNSPLHF,TGTGCCAGCAGTCAGTGGACAGGGGGGAATTCACCCCTCCACTTT
TRBV6-1,TRBJ1-2,.,.,CASSPTWRGFGYTF,TGTGCCAGCAGTCCCACGTGGAGGGGATTTGGCTACACCTTC
TRBV5-5,TRBJ1-1,.,.,CASSLMEQRVYTEAFF,TGTGCCAGCAGCTTGATGGAACAGAGGGTCTACACTGAAGCTTTCTTT
TRBV9,TRBJ1-1,.,.,CASSVAVQNPEAFF,TGTGCCAGCAGCGTAGCTGTCCAGAACCCCGAAGCTTTCTTT
TRBV2,TRBJ2-2,TRBD1,.,CASRGTGATGELFF,TGTGCCAGCAGAGGGACAGGGGCCACCGGGGAGCTGTTTTTT
TRBV25-1,TRBJ1-2,TRBD1,.,CASSEPGQHYGYTF,TGTGCCAGCAGTGAACCGGGACAGCACTATGGCTACACCTTC
TRBV28,TRBJ1-5,.,.,CASSPTPGVFNQPQHF,TGTGCCAGCAGTCCCACGCCGGGAGTTTTCAATCAGCCCCAGCATTTT
TRBV4-1,TRBJ1-1,.,.,CASSQGTRMNTEAFF,TGCGCCAGCAGCCAAGGTACGCGAATGAACACTGAAGCTTTCTTT
TRBV2,TRBJ2-1,TRBD2,.,CASSRGTTLWNNEQFF,TGTGCCAGCAGTAGAGGGACTACCCTGTGGAACAATGAGCAGTTCTTC
TRBV5-6,TRBJ1-1,TRBD1,.,CASSSTGENTEAFF,TGTGCCAGCAGCTCTACAGGGGAGAACACTGAAGCTTTCTTT
TRBV27,TRBJ2-2,TRBD2,.,CASTPGLAGAGELFF,TGTGCCAGCACCCCGGGACTAGCGGGAGCCGGGGAGCTGTTTTTT
TRBV11-2,TRBJ2-1,.,.,CASSSGTREQFF,TGTGCCAGCAGCTCGGGTACGCGGGAGCAGTTCTTC
TRBV10-3,TRBJ2-3,.,.,CAIGDTDTQYF,TGTGCTATAGGGGACACAGATACGCAGTATTTT
TRBV19,TRBJ2-2,.,.,CASSKRTNTGELFF,TGTGCCAGTAGTAAGCGGACGAACACCGGGGAGCTGTTTTTT
TRBV27,TRBJ2-5,.,.,CASSLGGRQETQYF,TGTGCCAGCAGTTTGGGGGGACGACAAGAGACCCAGTACTTC
TRBV4-2,TRBJ2-5,.,.,CASSHGGGQGLKETQYF,TGTGCCAGCAGCCACGGGGGGGGACAGGGTCTAAAAGAGACCCAGTACTTC
TRBV29-1,TRBJ2-7,TRBD1,.,CSVELRTGQTYEQYF,TGCAGCGTTGAATTACGTACGGGACAGACCTACGAGCAGTACTTC
TRBV28,TRBJ1-2,.,.,CASTLGQNYGYTF,TGTGCCAGCACCTTAGGACAGAACTATGGCTACACCTTC
TRBV10-3,TRBJ1-3,.,once,CAISETFPLSGNTIYF,TGTGCCATCAGTGAGACATTCCCTCTCTCTGGAAACACCATATATTTT
TRBV4-1,TRBJ1-2,.,.,CASSQDDQWGFNYGYTF,TGCGCCAGCAGCCAAGATGATCAGTGGGGCTTTAACTATGGCTACACCTTC
TRBV5-1,TRBJ1-6,.,.,CASSLTRALSPLHF,TGCGCCAGCAGCTTGACCAGGGCCCTTTCACCCCTCCACTTT
TRBV5-1,TRBJ2-7,TRBD1,.,CASSLDRNRGSYEQYF,TGCGCCAGCAGCTTGGACCGTAACAGGGGTTCCTACGAGCAGTACTTC
TRBV5-4,TRBJ1-6,TRBD1,.,CASSVGGDRESPLHF,TGTGCCAGCAGCGTCGGAGGGGACAGGGAGTCACCCCTCCACTTT
TRBV11-3,TRBJ1-2,.,few,CASSPGQSYGYTF,TGTGCCAGCAGCCCCGGACAGTCTTATGGCTACACCTTC
TRBV5-1,TRBJ2-5,TRBD2,.,CASSSGLARETQYF,TGCGCCAGCAGCTCGGGACTAGCGCGAGAGACCCAGTACTTC
TRBV19,TRBJ1-1,TRBD1,once,CASSTAWTGEGAEAFF,TGTGCCAGTAGTACCGCCTGGACAGGGGAAGGCGCTGAAGCTTTCTTT
TRBV28,TRBJ1-2,.,.,CASSPRTQRGYTF,TGTGCCAGCAGTCCTAGGACTCAGAGGGGCTACACCTTC
TRBV2,TRBJ2-5,TRBD2,.,CASKAGGTSITIQETQYF,TGTGCCAGCAAAGCGGGAGGGACATCAATAACGATTCAAGAGACCCAGTACTTC
TRBV29-1,TRBJ2-1,TRBD2,.,CSVGGRNYNEQFF,TGCAGCGTTGGCGGGAGAAACTACAATGAGCAGTTCTTC
TRBV27,TRBJ1-2,.,.,CASSSQTGLYGYTF,TGTGCCAGCAGTTCACAGACAGGTTTGTATGGCTACACCTTC
TRBV28,TRBJ2-2,.,.,CASKSHTGLANTGELFF,TGTGCCAGCAAATCTCACACAGGCCTAGCGAACACCGGGGAGCTGTTTTTT
TRBV18,TRBJ2-5,TRBD2,.,CASSPPSGVPQETQYF,TGTGCCAGCTCACCACCTAGCGGGGTCCCGCAAGAGACCCAGTACTTC
TRBV15,TRBJ2-1,TRBD2,.,CATSRDPGVSGKINDNEQFF,TGTGCCACCAGCAGAGATCCGGGGGTTAGCGGGAAGATAAACGACAATGAGCAGTTCTTC